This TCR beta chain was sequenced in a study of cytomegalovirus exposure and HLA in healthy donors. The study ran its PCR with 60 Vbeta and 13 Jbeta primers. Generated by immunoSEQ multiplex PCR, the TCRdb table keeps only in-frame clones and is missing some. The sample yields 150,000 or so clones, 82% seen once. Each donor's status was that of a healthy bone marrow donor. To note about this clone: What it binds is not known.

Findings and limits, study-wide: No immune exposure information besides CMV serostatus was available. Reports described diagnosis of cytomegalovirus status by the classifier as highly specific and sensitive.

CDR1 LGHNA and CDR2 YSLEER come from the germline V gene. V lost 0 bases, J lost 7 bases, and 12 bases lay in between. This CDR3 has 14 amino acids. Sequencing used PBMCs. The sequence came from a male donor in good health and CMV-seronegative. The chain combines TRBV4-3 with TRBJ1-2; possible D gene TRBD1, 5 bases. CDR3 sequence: CASSQDWGRGGYTF. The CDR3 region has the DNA TGCGCCAGCAGCCAAGATTGGGGGAGGGGTGGCTACACCTTC.